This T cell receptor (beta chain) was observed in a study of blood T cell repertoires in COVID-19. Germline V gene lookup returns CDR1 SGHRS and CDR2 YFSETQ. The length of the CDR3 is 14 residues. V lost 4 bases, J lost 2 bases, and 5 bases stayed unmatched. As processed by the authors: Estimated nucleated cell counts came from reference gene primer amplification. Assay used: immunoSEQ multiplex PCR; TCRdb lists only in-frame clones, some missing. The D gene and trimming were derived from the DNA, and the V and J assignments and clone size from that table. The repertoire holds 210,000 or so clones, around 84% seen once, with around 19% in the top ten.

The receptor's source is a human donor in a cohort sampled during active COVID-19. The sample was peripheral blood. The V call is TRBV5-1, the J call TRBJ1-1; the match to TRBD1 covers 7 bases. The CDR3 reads CASSTGTVNTEAFF. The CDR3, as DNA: TGCGCCAGCAGCACAGGGACAGTAAACACTGAAGCTTTCTTT.